This TCR beta chain was sequenced for a study of blood T cell repertoires in COVID-19 (dated by TCRdb to 2020 to 2021). For context, the study as a whole: Collaborator samples came from the United States, Italy and Spain and covered acute and convalescent phases of COVID-19. The prospective study material was composed of cDNA or gDNA derived from T cells, B-cell-depleted T cells, or PBMCs. Deeply sampled blood TCRbeta repertoires from subjects exposed to, actively infected with, or recovered from COVID-19 were included in the dataset. The repertoires were made available in a free public database intended to serve as a resource for research on the immune response to SARS-CoV-2. Samples were obtained from the ongoing ImmuneRACE study (first 160 participants) and from 950 to 1,500 subjects provided by 6 global collaborators. Nearly every sample came with metadata listing a de-identified subject ID, COVID-19 status, age in years and sex. Where HLA class I and class II types were available, the types were taken from metadata supplied by the sample provider, not from assay-based typing. Study-wide conclusions, independent of this receptor: Clinical and demographic metadata were provided uncurated, with the amount varying by source and participant.

TCRbeta CDR3 regions were amplified from genomic DNA using the immunoSEQ Assay, a bias-controlled multiplex PCR. Per the source publication's procedure: The number of nucleated cells in each sample was estimated from the amplification of reference gene primers within the assay. To quantify the absolute abundance of each unique TCRbeta CDR3 rearrangement, sequence reads were collapsed and filtered. For each sample, productive Simpson clonality was calculated by taking the square root of Simpson's diversity index across productive rearrangements. What TCRdb holds here is the immuneACCESS table cut down to in-frame rearrangements. Part of the clones is not present; checked against another copy, under half of the missing clones reflect an unresolved V gene, and the others are unexplained. The DNA gave D and trimming, while V, J and clone size come from that table. This sample is represented by more than 100,000 clones; 84% of them were singletons. The ten top clones hold around 3.9% of the sample.

About this clone: The antigen it recognizes is unknown. Base quality data are lacking; no much larger clone is found one base away.

In the prospective study, participants were roughly 18 to 100 years old, resided in around 25 geographic areas of the United States, and were enrolled through a virtual design. In the prospective study, participants were assigned to cohorts based on the clinical history participants reported in a screening survey and a study questionnaire. Recovered participants in ImmuneRACE Cohort 3 were defined by two consecutive negative NP/OP PCR tests, clearance by a healthcare professional, or resolution of symptoms. In the prospective study, mobile phlebotomists collected whole blood, serum and a nasopharyngeal or oropharyngeal swab from each participant. Over an approximately 2-month period, participants in the prospective study had the option of providing additional blood draws and questionnaires. Prospective study blood samples were shipped either frozen or at room temperature before DNA extraction.

The cysteine opens and the phenylalanine closes a CDR3 of 14 amino acids. The CDR3 DNA has 42 bases and is translated from base 1. As encoded in the germline V gene (reference sequence), CDR1 is SEHNR while CDR2 is FQNEAQ. V has 5 bases trimmed and J has 7 bases trimmed; junction bases matching no gene number 7. This receptor was taken from a young woman who had recovered from COVID-19. The chain is assembled from TRBV7-9 and TRBJ2-4; TRBD1 lines up with 8 middle nucleotides. Specimen: PBMCs or T cells enriched from blood (not recorded which). The nucleotide sequence reads as follows: TGTGCCAGCAGCCCTTATGGGACAGGTAACATTCAGTACTTC. This is translated as CASSPYGTGNIQYF.